This record concerns one T cell receptor (beta chain) sequence. This entry comes from a study of blood T cell repertoires in COVID-19. Trimming took off 5 bases at V and 0 bases at J, with 10 bases between the two ends. Germline lookup yields CDR1 MNHEY and CDR2 SVGAGI. The CDR3 covers 14 residues. Here immunoSEQ multiplex PCR was the method, and the copy in TCRdb shows in-frame clones only, minus some. The sample gives about 210,000 clones, about 83% of which show up once; 2% to 3% is in the top ten. The source material was peripheral blood. This receptor was taken from a woman between 40 and 55 years old with active or convalescent COVID-19. The chain is built from TRBV6-5 and TRBJ1-2; TRBD1 might be the D (6 bases). CDR3 amino acids: CASSRNRANYGYTF. DNA for the CDR3: TGTGCCAGCAGTCGAAACAGGGCTAACTATGGCTACACCTTC.